What follows is one T cell receptor (beta chain) and its context. The antigen it recognizes is unknown. No much larger clone is present one base from it, and per-base qualities are unavailable. According to the study, the label for this sample's time point signals: about 28 days (+/-7) after the second vaccine dose. AZD1222 recipients with second doses at about 4 weeks or about 12 weeks were pooled, because spike-specific TCR depth and breadth did not differ between schedules. Vaccinee samples came from UK trials COV001 and COV002, including a single-blind randomized controlled phase 2/3 trial of AZD1222 (ChAdOx1 nCoV-19) in healthy adults. For TCRbeta chain sequencing, PBMC samples were collected from trial participants at day 0 and at day 28 after the second dose. The data derive from a study of T cell responses to AZD1222 COVID-19 vaccine (dated by TCRdb to the early 2020s). In the study overall: TCR sequencing covered roughly 230 trial participants: 200 to 220 given two doses of AZD1222 and about 26 given two doses of MenACWY control vaccine. Enrollment into the trials was organized by age into subgroups of 18-55, 56-69 and 70-plus years, and those subgroups contained approximately 160, 26 and 62 TCR-sequenced participants, respectively.

The CDR3 regions of human TCRbeta chains were subjected to immunosequencing. In the paper's pipeline: TCRs in the repertoires were matched against a reference library of SARS-CoV-2-specific TCRs that had been generated with the MIRA antigen-specificity platform. Breadth was defined as the fraction of unique TCRs that were SARS-CoV-2-associated. Depth was defined as the fraction of total T cells that were SARS-CoV-2-associated. Using the MIRA data, every spike-specific TCR was mapped to the spike region that the TCR reacted to and assigned to either a CD4 or a CD8 class. Log10-transformed breadth and depth values were compared by one-way ANOVA with Sidak's multiple comparisons tests. TCRdb's version of the immuneACCESS table is confined to in-frame rearrangements and falls short of the full clone set. An unresolved V gene accounts for under half of the shortfall where checked; the remainder is of unknown origin. That table furnishes V, J and clone size, whereas the DNA furnished D and trimming. This sample has 150,000 or so clones in its table, and approximately 94% of those were observed once. Approximately 5.5% of the sample is held by the ten biggest clonotypes.

Overall study results and their limits: Only a handful of AZD1222 recipients were SARS-CoV-2 seropositive at baseline, limiting conclusions about previously exposed vaccinees. Participants were mostly white British, with more females than males. The authors suggested clonal diversity may have been underestimated. Vaccine-associated CD4 TCRs spanned the whole spike protein, with dominant responses in regions 160-218 and 743-854. The 56-69-year group was small, and its depth increase did not reach significance, likely because of low power. Nearly half of unique spike-specific TCRs reportedly recognized epitopes outside regions mutated in the B.1.351 and B.1.1.7 variants. Because no day 14 peak-response samples were available, the repertoires could be characterized only after the peak T cell response. Spike-specific TCR breadth and depth rose significantly after two AZD1222 doses compared with day 0 and with MenACWY recipients.

The CDR1 and CDR2 encoded by the germline V gene (reference sequence) are LNHDA and SQIVND. Counted from cysteine to phenylalanine, this CDR3 has 17 amino acids. The DNA shown is the 51-base CDR3, in frame from base 1. V is cut by 4 bases and J by 6 bases, and the space between the germline ends is 22 bases. The chain links TRBV19 with TRBJ2-1, with the D call perhaps TRBD1 or TRBD2, as 5 bases match in each case. This TCR was recovered from an adult who received the AZD1222 COVID-19 vaccine. Sample: peripheral blood, taken 28 days after the second AZD1222 dose. In nucleotide form, the sequence is TGTGCCAGTAGTACGTCCTGGGGGAGCATGAACCCCAATGAGCAGTTCTTC. Protein translation: CASSTSWGSMNPNEQFF.